This T cell receptor (beta chain) was documented in a study of T-cell reconstitution after alpha-beta-depleted transplantation in children. In this sample, this clonotype turned up many times. Unique molecular identifiers were incorporated into the prepared TCRbeta library. TCRdb redid the calling of the PCR reads with MiXCR, one entry per CDR3 protein. The data hold fewer than 350,000 distinct CDR3 sequences, with about 9.5% observed a single time. This specimen was PBMCs, taken before TCRalphabeta/CD19-depleted stem cell transplant. This sequence was found in a boy under two years old with acute myeloid leukemia, due to receive a stem cell transplant.

The DNA of the CDR3 is TGCGCCAGCAGCTTGGATCAGGCCTTTAAGGGCGGGGAGCTGTTTTTT. Encoded protein: CASSLDQAFKGGELFF. The chain joins TRBV5-1 to TRBJ2-2; D uncertain. The length of the CDR3 is 16 residues. Between the trimmed V and J ends, which lost 0 bases and 7 bases, there was a span of 16 bases. Germline V lookup: CDR1 SGHRS, CDR2 YFSETQ.